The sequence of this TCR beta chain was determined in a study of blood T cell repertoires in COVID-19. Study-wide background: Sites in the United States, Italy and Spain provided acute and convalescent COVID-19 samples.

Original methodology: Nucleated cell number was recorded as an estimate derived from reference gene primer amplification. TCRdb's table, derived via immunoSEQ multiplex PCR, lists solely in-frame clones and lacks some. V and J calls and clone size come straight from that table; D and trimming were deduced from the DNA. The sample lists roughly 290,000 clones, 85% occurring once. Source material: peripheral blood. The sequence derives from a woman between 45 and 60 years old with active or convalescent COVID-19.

CDR3 nucleotide sequence: TGTGCCAGTCGCAGGCGGGAGCCGTCGACGCAGTATTTT. This encodes CASRRREPSTQYF. The chain uses TRBV19 and TRBJ2-3, with 7 bases identical to TRBD2. Trimming cost V 8 bases and J 9 bases; bases outside gene matches: 11. The CDR3 spans 13 residues. Germline CDR1 is LNHDA and CDR2 is SQIVND (reference sequence).